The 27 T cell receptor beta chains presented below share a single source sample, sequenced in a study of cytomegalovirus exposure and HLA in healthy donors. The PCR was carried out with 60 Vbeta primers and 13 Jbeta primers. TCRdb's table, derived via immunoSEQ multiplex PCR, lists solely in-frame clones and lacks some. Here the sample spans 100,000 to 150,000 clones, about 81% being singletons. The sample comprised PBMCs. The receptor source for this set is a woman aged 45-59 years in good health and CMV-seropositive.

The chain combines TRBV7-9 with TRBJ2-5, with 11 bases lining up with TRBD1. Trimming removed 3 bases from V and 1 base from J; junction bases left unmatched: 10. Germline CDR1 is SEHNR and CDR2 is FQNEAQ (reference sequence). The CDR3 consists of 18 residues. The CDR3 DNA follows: TGTGCCAGCAGCTTCCCCTCGGGACAGGGGGGTACCCAAGAGACCCAGTACTTC. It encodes CASSFPSGQGGTQETQYF.

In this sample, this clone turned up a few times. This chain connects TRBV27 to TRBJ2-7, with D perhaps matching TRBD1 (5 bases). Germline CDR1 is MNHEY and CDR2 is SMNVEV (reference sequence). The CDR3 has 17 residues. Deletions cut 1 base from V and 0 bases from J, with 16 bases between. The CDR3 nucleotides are TGTGCCAGCAGTTTATATCCCCCAGGGCGGAACTCCTACGAGCAGTACTTC. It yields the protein CASSLYPPGRNSYEQYF.

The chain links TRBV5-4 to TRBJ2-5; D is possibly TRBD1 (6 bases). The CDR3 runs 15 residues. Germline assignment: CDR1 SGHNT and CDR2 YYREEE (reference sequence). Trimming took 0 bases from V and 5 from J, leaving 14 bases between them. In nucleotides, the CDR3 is TGTGCCAGCAGCTTGGTCTGGGGGCGCGAGGAGACCCAGTACTTC. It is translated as CASSLVWGREETQYF.

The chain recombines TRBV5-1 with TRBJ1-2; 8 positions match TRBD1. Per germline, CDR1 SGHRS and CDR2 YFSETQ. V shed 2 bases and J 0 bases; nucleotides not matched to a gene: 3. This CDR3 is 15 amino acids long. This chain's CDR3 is CASSLTGGTNYGYTF. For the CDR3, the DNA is TGCGCCAGCAGCTTAACAGGGGGGACTAACTATGGCTACACCTTC.

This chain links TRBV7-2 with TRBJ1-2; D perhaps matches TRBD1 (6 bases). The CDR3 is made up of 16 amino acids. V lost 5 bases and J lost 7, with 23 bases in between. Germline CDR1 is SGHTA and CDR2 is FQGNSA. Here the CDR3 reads CASSLWTARPDCGYTF. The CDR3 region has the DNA TGTGCCAGCAGCCTTTGGACAGCCCGCCCTGACTGTGGCTACACCTTC.

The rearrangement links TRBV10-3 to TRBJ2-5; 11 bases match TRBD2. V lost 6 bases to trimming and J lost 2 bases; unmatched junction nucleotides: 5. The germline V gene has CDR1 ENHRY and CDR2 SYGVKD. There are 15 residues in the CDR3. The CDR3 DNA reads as TGTGCCATCAGGGGGACTAGCGGACCACAAGAGACCCAGTACTTC. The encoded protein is CAIRGTSGPQETQYF.

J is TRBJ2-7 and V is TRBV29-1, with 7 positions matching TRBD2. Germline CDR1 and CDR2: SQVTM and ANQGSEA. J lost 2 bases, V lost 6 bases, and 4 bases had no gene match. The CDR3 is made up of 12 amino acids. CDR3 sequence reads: CSVSGNTYEQYF. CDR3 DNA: TGCAGCGTAAGCGGGAATACCTACGAGCAGTACTTC.

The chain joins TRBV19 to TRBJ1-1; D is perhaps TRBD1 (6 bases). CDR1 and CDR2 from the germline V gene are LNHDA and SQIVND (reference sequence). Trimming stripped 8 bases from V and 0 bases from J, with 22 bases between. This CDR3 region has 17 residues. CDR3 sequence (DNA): TGTGCCAGTGATACCGGGGGGTGGGACACTGTGAACACTGAAGCTTTCTTT. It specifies CASDTGGWDTVNTEAFF.

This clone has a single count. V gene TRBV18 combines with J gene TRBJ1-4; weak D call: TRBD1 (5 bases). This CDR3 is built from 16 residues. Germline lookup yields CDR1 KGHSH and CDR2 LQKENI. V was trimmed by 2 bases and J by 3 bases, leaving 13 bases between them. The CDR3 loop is CASSPGHPAANEKLFF. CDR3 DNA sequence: TGTGCCAGCTCACCAGGACATCCGGCGGCTAATGAAAAACTGTTTTTT.

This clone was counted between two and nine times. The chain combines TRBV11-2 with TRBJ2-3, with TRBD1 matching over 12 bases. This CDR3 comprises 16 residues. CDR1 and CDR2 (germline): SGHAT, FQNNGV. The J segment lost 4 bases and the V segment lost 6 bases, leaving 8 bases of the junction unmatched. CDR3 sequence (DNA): TGTGCCAGCAGACAGCCCGGGACAGGGGGCTCAGATACGCAGTATTTT. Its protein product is CASRQPGTGGSDTQYF.

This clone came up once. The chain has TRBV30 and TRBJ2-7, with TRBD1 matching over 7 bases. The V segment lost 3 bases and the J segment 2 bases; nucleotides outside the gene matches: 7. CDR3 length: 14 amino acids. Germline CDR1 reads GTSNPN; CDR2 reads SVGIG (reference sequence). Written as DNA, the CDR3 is TGTGCCTGGAGACACAGGGGATATACCTACGAGCAGTACTTC. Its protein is CAWRHRGYTYEQYF.

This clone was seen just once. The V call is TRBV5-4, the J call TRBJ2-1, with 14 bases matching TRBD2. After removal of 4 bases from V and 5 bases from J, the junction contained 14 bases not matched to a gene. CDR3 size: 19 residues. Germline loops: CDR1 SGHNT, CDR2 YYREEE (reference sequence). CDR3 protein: CASSASPGLAGAGNNEQFF. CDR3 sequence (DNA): TGTGCCAGCAGCGCTTCCCCGGGACTAGCGGGAGCAGGTAACAATGAGCAGTTCTTC.

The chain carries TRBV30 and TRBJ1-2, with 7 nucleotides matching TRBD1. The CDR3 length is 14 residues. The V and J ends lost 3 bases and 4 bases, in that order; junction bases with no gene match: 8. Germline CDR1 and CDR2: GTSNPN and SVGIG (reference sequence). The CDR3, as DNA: TGTGCCTGGAGATTTACAGGGGTCTCCTATGGCTACACCTTC. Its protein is CAWRFTGVSYGYTF.

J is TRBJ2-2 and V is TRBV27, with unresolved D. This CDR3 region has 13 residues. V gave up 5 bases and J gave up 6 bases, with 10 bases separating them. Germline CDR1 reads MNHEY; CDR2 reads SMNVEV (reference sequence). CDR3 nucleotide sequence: TGTGCCAGCAGTCTCTCCGGTCCCGGGGAGCTGTTTTTT. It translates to CASSLSGPGELFF.

The CDR3 DNA sequence: TGTGCCAGCAGCCCCCTAGGAGAGACCCAGTACTTC. Translating it yields CASSPLGETQYF. This rearrangement joins TRBV7-2 to TRBJ2-5; D is uncertain. With 5 bases removed from V and 4 bases from J, the gap between germline ends came to 8 bases. The germline gives CDR1 SGHTA, CDR2 FQGNSA. The CDR3 consists of 12 residues.

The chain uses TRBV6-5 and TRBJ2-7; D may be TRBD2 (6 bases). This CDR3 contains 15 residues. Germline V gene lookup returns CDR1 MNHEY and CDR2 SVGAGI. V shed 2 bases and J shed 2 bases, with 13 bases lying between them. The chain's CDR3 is CASSYGVPGAYEQYF. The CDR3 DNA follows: TGTGCCAGCAGTTACGGGGTCCCGGGGGCCTACGAGCAGTACTTC.

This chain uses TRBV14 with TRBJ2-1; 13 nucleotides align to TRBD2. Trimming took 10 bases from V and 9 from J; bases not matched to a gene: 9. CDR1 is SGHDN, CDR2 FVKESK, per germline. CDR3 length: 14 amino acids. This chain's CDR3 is CAIQGTSGVTEQFF. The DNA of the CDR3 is TGTGCCATTCAGGGGACTAGCGGGGTAACTGAGCAGTTCTTC. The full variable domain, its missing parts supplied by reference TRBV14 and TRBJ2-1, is EAGVTQFPSHSVIEKGQTVTLRCDPISGHDNLYWYRRVMGKEIKFLLHFVKESKQDESGMPNNRFLAERTGGTYSTLKVQPAELEDSGVYFCAIQGTSGVTEQFFGPGTRLTVL.

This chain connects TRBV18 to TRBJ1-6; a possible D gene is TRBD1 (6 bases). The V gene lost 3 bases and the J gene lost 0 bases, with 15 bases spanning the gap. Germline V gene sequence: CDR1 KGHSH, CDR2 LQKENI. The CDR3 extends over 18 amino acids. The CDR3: CASSPIQGLSSYNSPLHF. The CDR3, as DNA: TGTGCCAGCTCACCTATACAGGGCCTTAGCTCCTATAATTCACCCCTCCACTTT.

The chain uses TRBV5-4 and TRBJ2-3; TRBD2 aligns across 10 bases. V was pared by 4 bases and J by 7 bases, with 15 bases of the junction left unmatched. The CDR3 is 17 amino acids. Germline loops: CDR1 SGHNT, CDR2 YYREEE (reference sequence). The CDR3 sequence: CASSRGAGGPQSNTQYF. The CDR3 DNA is TGTGCCAGCAGCCGGGGAGCGGGGGGGCCCCAATCGAATACGCAGTATTTT.

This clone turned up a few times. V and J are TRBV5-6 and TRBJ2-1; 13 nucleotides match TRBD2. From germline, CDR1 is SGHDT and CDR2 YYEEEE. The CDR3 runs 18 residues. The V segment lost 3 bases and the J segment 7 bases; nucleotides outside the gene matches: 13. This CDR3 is CASSSTIDTSGRGNEQFF. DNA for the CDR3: TGTGCCAGCAGCTCTACTATCGATACTAGCGGGAGGGGAAATGAGCAGTTCTTC. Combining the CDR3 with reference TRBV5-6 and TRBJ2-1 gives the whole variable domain DAGVTQSPTHLIKTRGQQVTLRCSPKSGHDTVSWYQQALGQGPQFIFQYYEEEERQRGNFPDRFSGHQFPNYSSELNVNALLLGDSALYLCASSSTIDTSGRGNEQFFGPGTRLTVL.

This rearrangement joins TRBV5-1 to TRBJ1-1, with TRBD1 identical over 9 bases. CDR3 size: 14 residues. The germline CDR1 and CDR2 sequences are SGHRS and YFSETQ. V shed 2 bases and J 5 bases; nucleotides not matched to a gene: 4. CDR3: CASSLQGAGTEAFF. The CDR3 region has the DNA TGCGCCAGCAGCTTACAGGGGGCTGGGACTGAAGCTTTCTTT.

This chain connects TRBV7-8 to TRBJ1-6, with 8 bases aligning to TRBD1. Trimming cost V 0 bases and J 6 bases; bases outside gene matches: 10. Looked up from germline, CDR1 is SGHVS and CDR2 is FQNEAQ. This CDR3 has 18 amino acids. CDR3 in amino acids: CASSLATPTGGFNSPLHF. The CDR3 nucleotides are TGTGCCAGCAGCTTAGCCACCCCCACAGGGGGATTTAATTCACCCCTCCACTTT.

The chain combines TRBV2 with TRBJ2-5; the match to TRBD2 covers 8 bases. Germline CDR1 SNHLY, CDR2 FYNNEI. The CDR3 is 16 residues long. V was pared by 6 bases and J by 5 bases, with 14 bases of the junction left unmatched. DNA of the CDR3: TGTGCCAGCAGCGGGATGACTAGCGTTTTCTCCGAGACCCAGTACTTC. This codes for CASSGMTSVFSETQYF.

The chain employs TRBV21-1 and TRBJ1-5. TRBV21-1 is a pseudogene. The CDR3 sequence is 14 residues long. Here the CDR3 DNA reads TGTGCCAGCAGCAAATTAAATAGCAATCAGCCCCAGCATTTT. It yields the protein CASSKLNSNQPQHF.

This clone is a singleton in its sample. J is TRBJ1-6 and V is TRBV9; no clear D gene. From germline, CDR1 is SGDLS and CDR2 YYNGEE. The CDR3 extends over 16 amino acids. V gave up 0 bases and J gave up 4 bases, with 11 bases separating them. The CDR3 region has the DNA TGTGCCAGCAGCGTAGAGGCAGGCGATTATAATTCACCCCTCCACTTT. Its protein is CASSVEAGDYNSPLHF.

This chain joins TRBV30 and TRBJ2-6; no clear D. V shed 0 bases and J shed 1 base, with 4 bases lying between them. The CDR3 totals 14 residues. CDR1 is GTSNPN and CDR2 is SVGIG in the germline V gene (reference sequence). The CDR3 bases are TGTGCCTGGAGTGTGAGGTCTGGGGCCAACGTCCTGACTTTC. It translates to CAWSVRSGANVLTF.

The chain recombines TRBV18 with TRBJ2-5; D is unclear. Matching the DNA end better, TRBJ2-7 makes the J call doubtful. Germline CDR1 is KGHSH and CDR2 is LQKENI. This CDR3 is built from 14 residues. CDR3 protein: CASSLGGLDYEQYF. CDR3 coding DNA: TGTGCCAGCTCCCTAGGCGGTTTGGACTACGAGCAGTACTTC.